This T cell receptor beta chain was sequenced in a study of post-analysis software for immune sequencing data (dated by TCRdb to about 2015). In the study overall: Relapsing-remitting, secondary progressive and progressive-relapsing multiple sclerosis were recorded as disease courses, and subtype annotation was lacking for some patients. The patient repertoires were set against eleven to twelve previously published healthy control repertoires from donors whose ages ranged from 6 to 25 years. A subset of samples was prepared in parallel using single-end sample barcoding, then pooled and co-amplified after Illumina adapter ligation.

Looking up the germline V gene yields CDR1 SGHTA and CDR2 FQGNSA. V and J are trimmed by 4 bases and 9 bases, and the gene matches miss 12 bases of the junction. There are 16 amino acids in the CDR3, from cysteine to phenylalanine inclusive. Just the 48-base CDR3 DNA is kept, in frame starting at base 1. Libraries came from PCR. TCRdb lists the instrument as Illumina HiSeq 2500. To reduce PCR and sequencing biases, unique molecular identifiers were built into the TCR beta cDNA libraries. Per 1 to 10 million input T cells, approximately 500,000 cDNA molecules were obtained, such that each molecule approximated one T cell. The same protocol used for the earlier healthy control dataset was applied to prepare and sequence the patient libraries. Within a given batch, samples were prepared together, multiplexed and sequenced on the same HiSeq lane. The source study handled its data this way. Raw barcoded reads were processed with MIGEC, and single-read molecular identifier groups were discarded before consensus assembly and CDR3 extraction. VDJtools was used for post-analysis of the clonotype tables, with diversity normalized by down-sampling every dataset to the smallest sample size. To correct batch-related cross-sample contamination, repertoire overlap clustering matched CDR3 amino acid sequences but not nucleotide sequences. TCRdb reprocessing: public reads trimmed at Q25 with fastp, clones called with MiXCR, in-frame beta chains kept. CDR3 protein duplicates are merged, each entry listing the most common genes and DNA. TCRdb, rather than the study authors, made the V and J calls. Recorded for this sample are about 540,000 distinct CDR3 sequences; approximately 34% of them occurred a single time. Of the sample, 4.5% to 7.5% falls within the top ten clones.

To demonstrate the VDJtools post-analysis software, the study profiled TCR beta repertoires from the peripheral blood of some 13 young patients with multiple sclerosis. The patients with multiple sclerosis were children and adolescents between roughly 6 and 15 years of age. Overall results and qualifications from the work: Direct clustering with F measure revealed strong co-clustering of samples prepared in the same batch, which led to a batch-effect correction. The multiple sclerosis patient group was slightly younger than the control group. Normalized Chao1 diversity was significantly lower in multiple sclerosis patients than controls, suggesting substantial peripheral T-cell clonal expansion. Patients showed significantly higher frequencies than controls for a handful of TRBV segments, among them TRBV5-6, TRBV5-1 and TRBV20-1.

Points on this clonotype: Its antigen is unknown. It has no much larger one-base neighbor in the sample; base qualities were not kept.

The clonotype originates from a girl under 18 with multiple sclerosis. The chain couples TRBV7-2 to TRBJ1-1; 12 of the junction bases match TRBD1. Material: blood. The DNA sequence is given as TGTGCCAGCAGCTACCGGGCCCGGGACAGGGGGCACCAAGCTTTCTTT. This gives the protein CASSYRARDRGHQAFF. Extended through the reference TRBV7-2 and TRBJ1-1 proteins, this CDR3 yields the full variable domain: GAGVSQSPSNKVTEKGKDVELRCDPISGHTALYWYRQSLGQGLEFLIYFQGNSAPDKSGLPSDRFSAERTGGSVSTLTIQRTQQEDSAVYLCASSYRARDRGHQAFFGQGTRLTVV.